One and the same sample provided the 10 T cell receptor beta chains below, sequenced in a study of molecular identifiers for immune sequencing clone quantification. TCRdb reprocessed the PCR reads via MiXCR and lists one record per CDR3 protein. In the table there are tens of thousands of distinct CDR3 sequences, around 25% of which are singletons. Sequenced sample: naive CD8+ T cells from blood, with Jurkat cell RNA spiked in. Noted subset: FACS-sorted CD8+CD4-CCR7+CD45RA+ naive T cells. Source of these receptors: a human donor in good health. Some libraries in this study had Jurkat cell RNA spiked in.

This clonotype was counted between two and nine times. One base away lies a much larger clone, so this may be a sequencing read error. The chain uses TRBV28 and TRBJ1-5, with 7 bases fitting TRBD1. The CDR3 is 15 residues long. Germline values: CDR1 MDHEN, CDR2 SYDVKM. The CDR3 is CASSYTGVGNRPQHF. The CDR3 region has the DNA TGTGCCAGCAGTTATACAGGGGTGGGCAATCGGCCCCAGCATTTT.

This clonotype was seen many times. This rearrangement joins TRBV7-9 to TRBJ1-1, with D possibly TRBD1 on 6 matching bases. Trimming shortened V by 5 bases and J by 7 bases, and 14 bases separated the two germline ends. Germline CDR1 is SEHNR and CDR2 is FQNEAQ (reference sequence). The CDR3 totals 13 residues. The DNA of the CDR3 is TGTGCCAGCAGCGGCGGGGGGCGGATTGAAGCTTTCTTT. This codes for CASSGGGRIEAFF.

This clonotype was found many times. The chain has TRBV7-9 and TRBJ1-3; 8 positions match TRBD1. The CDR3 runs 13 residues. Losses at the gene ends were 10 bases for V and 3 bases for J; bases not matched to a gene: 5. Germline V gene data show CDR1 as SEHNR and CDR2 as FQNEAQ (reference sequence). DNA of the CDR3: TGTGCCACCCCGACAGGGGTTGGAAACACCATATATTTT. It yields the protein CATPTGVGNTIYF.

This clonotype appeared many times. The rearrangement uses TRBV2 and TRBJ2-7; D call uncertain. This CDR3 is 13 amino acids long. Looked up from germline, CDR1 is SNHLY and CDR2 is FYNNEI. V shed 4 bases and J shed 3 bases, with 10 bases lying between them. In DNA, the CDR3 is TGTGCCAGCAGTGTGATTGAATACTACGAGCAGTACTTC. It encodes CASSVIEYYEQYF.

CDR3 sequence: CASSFDTRSYEQYF. The CDR3 nucleotides are TGTGCCAGCAGCTTTGACACTCGATCCTACGAGCAGTACTTC. The chain carries TRBV7-9 and TRBJ2-7; no reliable D call. Germline V lookup: CDR1 SEHNR, CDR2 FQNEAQ (reference sequence). Trimming shortened V by 3 bases and J by 1 base, and 10 bases separated the two germline ends. CDR3 size: 14 residues.

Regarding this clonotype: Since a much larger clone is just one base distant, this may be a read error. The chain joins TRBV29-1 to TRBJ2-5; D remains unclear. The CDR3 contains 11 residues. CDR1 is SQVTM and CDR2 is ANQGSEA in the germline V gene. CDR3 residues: CSVVRPEPQYF. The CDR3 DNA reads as TGCAGCGTTGTCCGCCCAGAGCCCCAGTACTTC.

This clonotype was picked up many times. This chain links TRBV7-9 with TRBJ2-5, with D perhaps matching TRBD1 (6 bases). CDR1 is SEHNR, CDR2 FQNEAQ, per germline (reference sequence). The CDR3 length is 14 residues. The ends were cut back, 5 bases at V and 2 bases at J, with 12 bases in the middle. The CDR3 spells CASSARQAQETQYF. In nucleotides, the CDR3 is TGTGCCAGCAGCGCGAGACAGGCGCAAGAGACCCAGTACTTC.

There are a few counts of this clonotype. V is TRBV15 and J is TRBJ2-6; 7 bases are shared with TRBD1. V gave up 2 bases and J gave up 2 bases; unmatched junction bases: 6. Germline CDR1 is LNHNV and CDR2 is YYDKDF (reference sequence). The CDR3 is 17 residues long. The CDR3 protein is CATSRTRTGAGANVLTF. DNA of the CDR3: TGTGCCACCAGCAGAACCCGGACAGGAGCTGGGGCCAACGTCCTGACTTTC.

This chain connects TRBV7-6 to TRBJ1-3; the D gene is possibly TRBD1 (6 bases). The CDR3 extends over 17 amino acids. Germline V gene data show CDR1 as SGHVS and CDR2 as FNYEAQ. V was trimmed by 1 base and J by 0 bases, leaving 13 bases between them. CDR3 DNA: TGTGCCAGCAGCTTAGAGCCAGGGGACGACTCTGGAAACACCATATATTTT. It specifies CASSLEPGDDSGNTIYF.

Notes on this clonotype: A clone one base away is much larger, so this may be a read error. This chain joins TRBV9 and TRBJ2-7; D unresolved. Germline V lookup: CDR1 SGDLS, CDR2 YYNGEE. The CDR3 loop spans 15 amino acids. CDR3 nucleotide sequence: TGTGCCTGCAGCCCTACGTCCCTCTCCTCCTACGAGCAGTACTTC. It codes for CACSPTSLSSYEQYF.